This T cell receptor (beta chain) was sequenced in a study of cytomegalovirus exposure and HLA in healthy donors. Germline V gives CDR1 MDHEN, CDR2 SYDVKM. The CDR3 has 13 residues. The V end lost 4 bases, the J end lost 4 bases, and 10 bases lay between the germline ends. This PCR relied on a set of 60 Vbeta primers and 13 Jbeta primers. In the original workflow: About 11 million of some 80 million unique TCR beta chains were shared, per a later count. Generated by immunoSEQ multiplex PCR, the TCRdb table keeps only in-frame clones and is missing some. That table gives V, J and clone size, and the DNA gave D and trimming. The table records 200,000 to 250,000 clones, 85% to 90% of them present only once.

The source is a human donor in good health. The specimen sequenced was PBMCs. This chain uses TRBV28 with TRBJ1-2; D might be TRBD1 (5 bases). The CDR3 region has the DNA TGTGCCAGCAGTTCCGGGACTGTCTATGGCTACACCTTC. Encoded protein: CASSSGTVYGYTF.